The 3 T cell receptor beta chains in this list originate from one sample, sequenced in a study of T cells in Graves' hyperthyroidism and ophthalmopathy. It was RNA transcripts that yielded the amplified TCR beta CDR3 regions. TCR CDR3 regions were first amplified by RT-PCR with HTBI primers. TCRdb ran MiXCR on the multiplex PCR reads and lists one entry per CDR3 protein. The sample holds about 420,000 distinct CDR3 sequences, about 13% seen once. The sample was blood. The receptors originated from a woman aged 18-30 years with Graves' hyperthyroidism.

This clonotype has more than one count but fewer than ten. This chain connects TRBV6-1 to TRBJ1-2, with TRBD1 matching over 8 bases. Germline V gene sequence: CDR1 MNHNS, CDR2 SASEGT. V lost 10 bases and J lost 4; bases outside the gene matches: 5. The CDR3 has 12 residues. CDR3 in DNA: TGTGCCATCCAACAGGGGGGCTATGGCTACACCTTC. Its translation is CAIQQGGYGYTF.

This clonotype showed up many times. The gene calls are TRBV4-3 and TRBJ1-3, with unresolved D. The CDR3 runs 14 residues. V lost 1 base, J lost 2 bases, and 6 bases lay in between. Germline V CDR1 and CDR2: LGHNA, YSLEER. This CDR3 is CASSQGTAGNTIYF. For the CDR3, the DNA is TGCGCCAGCAGCCAAGGGACCGCTGGAAACACCATATATTTT.

At least ten counts were recorded for this clonotype. V usage is TRBV30 and J usage is TRBJ2-7; 7 nucleotides line up with TRBD1. The CDR3 has 14 residues. V gave up 0 bases and J gave up 2 bases; unmatched junction bases: 4. Germline V gene data show CDR1 as GTSNPN and CDR2 as SVGIG (reference sequence). This CDR3 reads CAWSVAGTAYEQYF. Written as DNA, the CDR3 is TGTGCCTGGAGTGTAGCTGGGACAGCCTACGAGCAGTACTTC.